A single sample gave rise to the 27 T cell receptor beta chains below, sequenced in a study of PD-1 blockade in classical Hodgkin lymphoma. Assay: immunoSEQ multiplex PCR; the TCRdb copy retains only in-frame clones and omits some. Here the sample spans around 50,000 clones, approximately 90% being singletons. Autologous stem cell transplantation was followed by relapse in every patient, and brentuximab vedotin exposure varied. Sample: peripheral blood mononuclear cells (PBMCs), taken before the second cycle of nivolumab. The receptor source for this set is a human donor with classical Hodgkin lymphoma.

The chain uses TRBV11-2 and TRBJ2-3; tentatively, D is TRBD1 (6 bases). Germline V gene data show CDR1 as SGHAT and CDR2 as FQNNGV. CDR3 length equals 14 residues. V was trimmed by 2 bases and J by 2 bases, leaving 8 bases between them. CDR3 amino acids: CASSLNRATDTQYF. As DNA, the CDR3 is TGTGCCAGCAGCTTAAACAGGGCCACAGATACGCAGTATTTT.

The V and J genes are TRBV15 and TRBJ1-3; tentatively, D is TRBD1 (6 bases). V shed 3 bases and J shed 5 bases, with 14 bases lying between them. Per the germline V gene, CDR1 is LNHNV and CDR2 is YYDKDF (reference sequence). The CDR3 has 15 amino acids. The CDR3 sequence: CATSRNRVLRNTIYF. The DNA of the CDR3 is TGTGCCACCAGCAGGAACAGGGTCTTGAGAAACACCATATATTTT.

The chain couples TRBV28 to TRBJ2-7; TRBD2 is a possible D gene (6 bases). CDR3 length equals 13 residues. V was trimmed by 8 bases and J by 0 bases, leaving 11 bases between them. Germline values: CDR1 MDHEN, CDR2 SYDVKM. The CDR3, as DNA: TGTGCCAGCCGACTAGGAGGCTCCTACGAGCAGTACTTC. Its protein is CASRLGGSYEQYF.

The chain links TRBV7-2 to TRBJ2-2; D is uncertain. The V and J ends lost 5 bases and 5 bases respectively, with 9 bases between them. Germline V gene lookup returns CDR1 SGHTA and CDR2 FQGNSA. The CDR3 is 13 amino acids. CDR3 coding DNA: TGTGCCAGCAGCCCAAAAACTACCGGGGAGCTGTTTTTT. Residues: CASSPKTTGELFF.

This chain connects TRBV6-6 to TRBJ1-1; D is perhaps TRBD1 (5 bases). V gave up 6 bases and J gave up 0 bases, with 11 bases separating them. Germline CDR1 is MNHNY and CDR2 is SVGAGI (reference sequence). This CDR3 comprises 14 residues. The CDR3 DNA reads TGTGCCAGCAGGGGATTGACAGTGAACACTGAAGCTTTCTTT. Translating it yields CASRGLTVNTEAFF.

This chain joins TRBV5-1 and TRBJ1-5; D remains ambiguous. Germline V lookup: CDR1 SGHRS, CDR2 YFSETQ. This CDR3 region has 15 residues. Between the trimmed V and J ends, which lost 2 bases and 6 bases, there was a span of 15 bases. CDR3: CASSLGLGAGQPQHF. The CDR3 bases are TGCGCCAGCAGCTTAGGCCTCGGAGCGGGTCAGCCCCAGCATTTT. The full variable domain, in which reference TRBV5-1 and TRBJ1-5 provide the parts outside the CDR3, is KAGVTQTPRYLIKTRGQQVTLSCSPISGHRSVSWYQQTPGQGLQFLFEYFSETQRNKGNFPGRFSGRQFSNSRSEMNVSTLELGDSALYLCASSLGLGAGQPQHFGDGTRLSIL.

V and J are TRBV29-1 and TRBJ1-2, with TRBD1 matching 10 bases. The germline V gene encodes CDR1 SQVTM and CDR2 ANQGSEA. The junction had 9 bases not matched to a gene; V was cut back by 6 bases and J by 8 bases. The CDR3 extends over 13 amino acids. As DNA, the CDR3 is TGCAGCGTGGTGACAGGGGGCGAACGAGGCTACACCTTC. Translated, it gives CSVVTGGERGYTF.

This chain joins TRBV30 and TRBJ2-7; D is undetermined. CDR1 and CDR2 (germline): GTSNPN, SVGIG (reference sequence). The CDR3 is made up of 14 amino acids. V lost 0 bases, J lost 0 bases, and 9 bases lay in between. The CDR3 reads CAWSVLANSYEQYF. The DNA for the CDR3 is TGTGCCTGGAGTGTACTCGCAAACTCCTACGAGCAGTACTTC.

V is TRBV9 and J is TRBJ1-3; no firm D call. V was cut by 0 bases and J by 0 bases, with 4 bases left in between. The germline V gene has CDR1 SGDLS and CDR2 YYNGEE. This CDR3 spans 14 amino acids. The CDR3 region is CASSVEPSGNTIYF. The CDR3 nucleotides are TGTGCCAGCAGCGTAGAACCCTCTGGAAACACCATATATTTT.

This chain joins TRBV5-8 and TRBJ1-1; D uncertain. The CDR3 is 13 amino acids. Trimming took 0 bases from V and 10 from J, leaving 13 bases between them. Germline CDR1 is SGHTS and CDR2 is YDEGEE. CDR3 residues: CASSLVRGKGAFF. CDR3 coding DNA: TGTGCCAGCAGCTTGGTTCGGGGTAAAGGAGCTTTCTTT.

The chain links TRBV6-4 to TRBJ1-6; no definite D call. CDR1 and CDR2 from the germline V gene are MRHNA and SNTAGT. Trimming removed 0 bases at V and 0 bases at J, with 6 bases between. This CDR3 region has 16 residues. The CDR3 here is CASSDSRSSYNSPLHF. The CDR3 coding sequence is TGTGCCAGCAGTGACTCCCGGAGCTCCTATAATTCACCCCTCCACTTT.

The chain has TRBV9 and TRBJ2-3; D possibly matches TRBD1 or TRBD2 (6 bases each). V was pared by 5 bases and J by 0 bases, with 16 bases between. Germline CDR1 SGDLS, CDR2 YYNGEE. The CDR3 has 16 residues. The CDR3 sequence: CASSATGARSTDTQYF. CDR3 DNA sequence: TGTGCCAGCAGTGCAACGGGGGCGCGAAGCACAGATACGCAGTATTTT.

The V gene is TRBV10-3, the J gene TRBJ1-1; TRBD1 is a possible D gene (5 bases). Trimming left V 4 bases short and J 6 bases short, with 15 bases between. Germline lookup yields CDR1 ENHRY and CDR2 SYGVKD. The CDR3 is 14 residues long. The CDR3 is CAISVSTGSPEAFF. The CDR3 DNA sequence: TGTGCCATCAGTGTCTCTACAGGTTCCCCTGAAGCTTTCTTT.

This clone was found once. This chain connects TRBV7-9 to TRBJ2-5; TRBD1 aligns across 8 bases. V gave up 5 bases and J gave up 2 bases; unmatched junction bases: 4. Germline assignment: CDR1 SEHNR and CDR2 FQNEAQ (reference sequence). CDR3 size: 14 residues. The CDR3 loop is CASSPDRAQETQYF. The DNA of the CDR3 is TGTGCCAGCAGCCCGGACAGGGCTCAAGAGACCCAGTACTTC.

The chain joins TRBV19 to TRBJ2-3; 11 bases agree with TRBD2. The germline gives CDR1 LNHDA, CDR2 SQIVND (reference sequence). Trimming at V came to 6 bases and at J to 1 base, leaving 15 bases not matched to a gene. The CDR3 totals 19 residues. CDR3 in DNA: TGTGCCAGTAGCCCGCTGACTAGCGGGGCCGTTTGGGGCACAGATACGCAGTATTTT. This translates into CASSPLTSGAVWGTDTQYF.

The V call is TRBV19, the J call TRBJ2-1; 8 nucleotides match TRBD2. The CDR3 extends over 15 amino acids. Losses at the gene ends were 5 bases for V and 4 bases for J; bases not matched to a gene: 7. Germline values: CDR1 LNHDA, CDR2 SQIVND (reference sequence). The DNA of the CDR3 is TGTGCCAGTAGTTTAAGCGGGGGCCGTTACAATGAGCAGTTCTTC. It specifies CASSLSGGRYNEQFF.

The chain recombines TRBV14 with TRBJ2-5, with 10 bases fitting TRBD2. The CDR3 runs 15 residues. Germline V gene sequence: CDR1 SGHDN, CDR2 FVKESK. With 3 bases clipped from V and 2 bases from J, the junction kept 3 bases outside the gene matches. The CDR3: CASSQDSGGQETQYF. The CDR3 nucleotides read TGTGCCAGCAGCCAGGATAGCGGGGGGCAAGAGACCCAGTACTTC.

In DNA form, the CDR3 reads TGTGCCAGCAGTTACTTTGCGGGAGGGCCCACAGATACGCAGTATTTT. Its protein product is CASSYFAGGPTDTQYF. V usage is TRBV6-5 and J usage is TRBJ2-3; TRBD2 agrees at 9 bases. This CDR3 has 16 amino acids. Germline CDR1 reads MNHEY; CDR2 reads SVGAGI. With 1 base clipped from V and 2 bases from J, the junction kept 4 bases outside the gene matches.

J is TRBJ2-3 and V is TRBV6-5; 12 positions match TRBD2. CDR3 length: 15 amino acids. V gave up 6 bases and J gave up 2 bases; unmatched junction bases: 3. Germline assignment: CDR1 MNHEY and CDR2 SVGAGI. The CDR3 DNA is TGTGCCAGCAGCCGACTAGCGGGGGCCACAGATACGCAGTATTTT. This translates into CASSRLAGATDTQYF.

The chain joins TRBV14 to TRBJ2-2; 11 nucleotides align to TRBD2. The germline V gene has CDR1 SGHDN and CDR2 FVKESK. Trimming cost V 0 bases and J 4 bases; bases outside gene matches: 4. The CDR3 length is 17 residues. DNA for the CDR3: TGTGCCAGCAGCCAAGACGATACTAGCGGGAGCACCGGGGAGCTGTTTTTT. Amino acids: CASSQDDTSGSTGELFF.

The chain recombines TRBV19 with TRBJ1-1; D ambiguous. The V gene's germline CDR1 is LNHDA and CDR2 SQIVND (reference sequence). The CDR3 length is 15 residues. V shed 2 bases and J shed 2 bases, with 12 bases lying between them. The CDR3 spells CASSISEAFNTEAFF. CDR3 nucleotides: TGTGCCAGTAGTATATCTGAGGCTTTCAACACTGAAGCTTTCTTT.

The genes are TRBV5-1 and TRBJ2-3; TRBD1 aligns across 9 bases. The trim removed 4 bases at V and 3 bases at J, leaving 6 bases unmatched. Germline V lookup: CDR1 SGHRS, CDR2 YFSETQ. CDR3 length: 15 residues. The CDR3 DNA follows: TGCGCCAGCAGCGGAGGGACAGGGCATACAGATACGCAGTATTTT. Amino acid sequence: CASSGGTGHTDTQYF. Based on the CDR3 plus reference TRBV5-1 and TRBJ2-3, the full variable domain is KAGVTQTPRYLIKTRGQQVTLSCSPISGHRSVSWYQQTPGQGLQFLFEYFSETQRNKGNFPGRFSGRQFSNSRSEMNVSTLELGDSALYLCASSGGTGHTDTQYFGPGTRLTVL.

The CDR3 bases are TGTGCCAGCAGCCCCGAGAGGTGGAACACCGGGGAGCTGTTTTTT. Encoded protein: CASSPERWNTGELFF. The chain has TRBV6-5 and TRBJ2-2; D ambiguous. Trimming took 6 bases from V and 1 from J, leaving 12 bases between them. From germline, CDR1 is MNHEY and CDR2 SVGAGI. This CDR3 is 15 amino acids long.

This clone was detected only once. CDR3 protein: CASSQDSYEQYF. As DNA, the CDR3 is TGCGCCAGCAGCCAAGACAGCTACGAGCAGTACTTC. The J gene is TRBJ2-7, the V gene TRBV4-1; D gene uncertain. Germline CDR1 and CDR2: MGHRA and YSYEKL. The CDR3 loop spans 12 amino acids. V lost 0 bases and J lost 3, with 3 bases in between.

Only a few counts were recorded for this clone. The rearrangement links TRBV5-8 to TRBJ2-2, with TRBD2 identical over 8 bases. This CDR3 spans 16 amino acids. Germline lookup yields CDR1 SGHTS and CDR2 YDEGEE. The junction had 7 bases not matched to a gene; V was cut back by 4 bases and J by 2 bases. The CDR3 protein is CASSPMAGGNTGELFF. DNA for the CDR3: TGTGCCAGCAGCCCCATGGCGGGGGGTAACACCGGGGAGCTGTTTTTT.

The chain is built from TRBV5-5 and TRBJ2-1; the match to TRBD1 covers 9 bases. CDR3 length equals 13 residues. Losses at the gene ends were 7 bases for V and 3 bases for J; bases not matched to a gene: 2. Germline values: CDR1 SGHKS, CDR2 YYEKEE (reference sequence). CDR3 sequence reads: CASGQGSYNEQFF. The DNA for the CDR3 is TGTGCCAGCGGACAGGGGAGCTACAATGAGCAGTTCTTC.

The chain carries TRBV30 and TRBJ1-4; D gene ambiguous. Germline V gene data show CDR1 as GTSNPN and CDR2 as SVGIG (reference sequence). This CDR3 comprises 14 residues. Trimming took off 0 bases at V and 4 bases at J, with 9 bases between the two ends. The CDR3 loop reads CAWSVVEGNEKLFF. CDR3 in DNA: TGTGCCTGGAGTGTGGTTGAGGGTAATGAAAAACTGTTTTTT.